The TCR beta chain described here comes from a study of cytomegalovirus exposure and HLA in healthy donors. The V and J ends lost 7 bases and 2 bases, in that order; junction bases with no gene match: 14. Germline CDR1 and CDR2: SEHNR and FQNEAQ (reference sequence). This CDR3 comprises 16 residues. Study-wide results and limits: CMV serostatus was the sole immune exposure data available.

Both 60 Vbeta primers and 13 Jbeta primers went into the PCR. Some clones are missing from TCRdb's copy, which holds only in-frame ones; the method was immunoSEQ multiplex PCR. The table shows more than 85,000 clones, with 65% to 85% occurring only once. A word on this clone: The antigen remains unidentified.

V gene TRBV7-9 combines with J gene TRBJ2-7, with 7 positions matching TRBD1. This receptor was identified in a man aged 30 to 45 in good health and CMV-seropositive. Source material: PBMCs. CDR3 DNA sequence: TGTGCCAGCACTCCAAGGGGGCAGGGAAGTACCTACGAGCAGTACTTC. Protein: CASTPRGQGSTYEQYF. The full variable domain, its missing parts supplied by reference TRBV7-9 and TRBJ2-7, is DTGVSQNPRHKITKRGQNVTFRCDPISEHNRLYWYRQTLGQGPEFLTYFQNEAQLEKSRLLSDRFSAERPKGSFSTLEIQRTEQGDSAMYLCASTPRGQGSTYEQYFGPGTRLTVT.